This T cell receptor (beta chain) was found in a study of beta chain features in type 1 diabetes. General observations from the study: Patients' naive, central memory and regulatory TCRB repertoires appeared more alike than those of healthy donors.

The germline V gene encodes CDR1 SQVTM and CDR2 ANQGSEA. V lost 4 bases and J lost 3, with 13 bases in between. The CDR3 contains 14 residues. This clone has more than one count but fewer than ten. Its antigen is as yet unknown. As every portion of the isolated RNA was reverse transcribed, the sequencing read expressed TCRB transcripts. Here immunoSEQ multiplex PCR was the method, and the copy in TCRdb shows in-frame clones only, minus some. The table lists 130,000 or so clones, approximately 10% of them singletons. The V and J genes are TRBV29-1 and TRBJ1-5, with D possibly TRBD1 on 5 matching bases. Material for sequencing was central memory CD4+ T cells from blood. The source is a woman aged 35 to 49 in good health. DNA for the CDR3: TGCAGCGTTGTCCTCGGGGGAGTCAATCAGCCCCAGCATTTT. Translation gives CSVVLGGVNQPQHF.